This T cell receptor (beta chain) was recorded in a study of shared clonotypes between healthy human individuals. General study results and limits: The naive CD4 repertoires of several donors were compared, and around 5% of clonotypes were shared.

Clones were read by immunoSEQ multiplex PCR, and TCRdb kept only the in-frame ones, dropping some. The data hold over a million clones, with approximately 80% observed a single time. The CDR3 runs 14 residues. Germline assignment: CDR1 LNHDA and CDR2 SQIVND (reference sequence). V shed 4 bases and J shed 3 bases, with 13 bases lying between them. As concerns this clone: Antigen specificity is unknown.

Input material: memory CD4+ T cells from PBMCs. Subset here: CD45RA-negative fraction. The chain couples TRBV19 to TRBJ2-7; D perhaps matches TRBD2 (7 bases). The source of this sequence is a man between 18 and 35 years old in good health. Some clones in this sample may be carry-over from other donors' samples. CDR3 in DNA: TGTGCCAGTAGTAAGGTCGGGGGGCTCTACGAGCAGTACTTC. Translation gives CASSKVGGLYEQYF.